The TCR beta chain described here comes from a study of T cells after yellow fever vaccination. MiXCR, run by TCRdb on the 5' RACE reads, gives a single entry per CDR3 protein. The sample yields some 260,000 distinct CDR3 sequences, about 5.2% seen once. CDR1 is SGHRS, CDR2 YFSETQ, per germline. The CDR3 totals 15 residues. Trimming left V 5 bases short and J 0 bases short, with 15 bases between. V is TRBV5-1 and J is TRBJ2-7; perhaps TRBD1 as D (5 bases). The sample here was CD4+ T cells sorted from PBMCs, taken on the day of the yellow fever booster vaccination. The origin of this receptor is a man aged 18 to 29 who received the YFV17D yellow fever vaccine. In DNA form, the CDR3 reads TGCGCCAGCAGGGAATTTCAGGGATACTCCTACGAGCAGTACTTC. As protein: CASREFQGYSYEQYF.